The 18 T cell receptor beta chains given below trace back to one sample, sequenced in a study of memory CD4+ T cells and cytomegalovirus serostatus. Single viable CD3+CD4+CD8-CD45RO+ cells were sorted as the memory CD4+ T cells. Clones were sequenced by immunoSEQ multiplex PCR, and TCRdb holds only the in-frame ones, with some missing. Altogether more than 45,000 clones are present, approximately 78% being singletons, with the ten largest covering approximately 0.78%. Sequencing used memory CD4+ T cells from blood. The origin of the receptors is an adult in good health and CMV-seronegative.

In this sample, this clone is medium-sized (0.01 to 0.1%). CDR3: CASSLLGADEQYF. The CDR3, as DNA: TGTGCCAGCAGTTTATTGGGGGCGGACGAGCAGTACTTC. V gene TRBV27 combines with J gene TRBJ2-7; D possibly corresponds to TRBD1 (6 bases). V lost 1 base and J 5 bases, leaving 9 bases between the germline ends. Looked up from germline, CDR1 is MNHEY and CDR2 is SMNVEV (reference sequence). The CDR3 has 13 amino acids.

The V gene is TRBV5-1, the J gene TRBJ1-2; 7 bases match TRBD1. CDR1 and CDR2 (germline): SGHRS, YFSETQ. The CDR3 loop spans 14 amino acids. V lost 4 bases, J lost 1 base, and 4 bases stayed unmatched. The CDR3 reads CASSPGQINYGYTF. DNA of the CDR3: TGCGCCAGCAGCCCGGGACAGATTAACTATGGCTACACCTTC.

The CDR3 region has the DNA TGTGCCAGCAGCGCACTTCCGGGACAGGGAGACTATGGCTACACCTTC. Translated, it gives CASSALPGQGDYGYTF. The chain is built from TRBV9 and TRBJ1-2, with 9 bases aligning to TRBD1. The CDR3 loop spans 16 amino acids. J gave up 3 bases and V 3 bases, and 9 bases lay outside the gene matches. The germline gives CDR1 SGDLS, CDR2 YYNGEE.

The gene calls are TRBV28 and TRBJ2-7, with TRBD1 matching 8 bases. This CDR3 contains 10 residues. V lost 9 bases, J lost 11 bases, and 6 bases stayed unmatched. Germline lookup yields CDR1 MDHEN and CDR2 SYDVKM. As DNA, the CDR3 is TGTGCCAGTGGACAGGGAAAAAAGTACTTC. Translated, it gives CASGQGKKYF.

The CDR3 region is CASHRGAGGYGYTF. In nucleotides, the CDR3 is TGTGCCAGTCACAGGGGCGCTGGGGGCTATGGCTACACCTTC. The chain has TRBV19 and TRBJ1-2; 7 bases align to TRBD1. This CDR3 is built from 14 residues. CDR1 is LNHDA and CDR2 is SQIVND in the germline V gene (reference sequence). V lost 8 bases to trimming and J lost 4 bases; unmatched junction nucleotides: 10.

The J gene is TRBJ2-1, the V gene TRBV5-1; the match to TRBD1 covers 7 bases. CDR3 size: 14 residues. With V trimmed by 4 bases and J by 6 bases, 7 bases remained unmatched. The germline CDR1 and CDR2 sequences are SGHRS and YFSETQ. CDR3 protein: CASSPETGINEQFF. The CDR3 DNA follows: TGCGCCAGCAGCCCCGAGACAGGGATCAATGAGCAGTTCTTC. The variable domain in full, with the rest retrieved from reference TRBV5-1 and TRBJ2-1, is KAGVTQTPRYLIKTRGQQVTLSCSPISGHRSVSWYQQTPGQGLQFLFEYFSETQRNKGNFPGRFSGRQFSNSRSEMNVSTLELGDSALYLCASSPETGINEQFFGPGTRLTVL.

The V and J genes are TRBV5-4 and TRBJ1-1; D is uncertain. V lost 2 bases and J 1 base, leaving 12 bases between the germline ends. The CDR3 covers 15 residues. CDR1 is SGHNT and CDR2 is YYREEE in the germline V gene (reference sequence). CDR3 bases: TGTGCCAGCAGCTTTCCCGGGGAGGGGAACACTGAAGCTTTCTTT. Translation: CASSFPGEGNTEAFF.

V and J are TRBV5-1 and TRBJ1-2, with unresolved D. The CDR3 consists of 15 residues. Trimming pared 3 bases from V and 3 bases from J, leaving 15 bases between. Germline CDR1 and CDR2: SGHRS and YFSETQ. CDR3 amino acids: CASSSNGGRDYGYTF. The CDR3 DNA reads TGCGCCAGCAGCTCGAACGGAGGGAGAGACTATGGCTACACCTTC.

V gene TRBV6-6 combines with J gene TRBJ1-1; D gene unclear. This CDR3 is built from 14 residues. CDR1 is MNHNY and CDR2 is SVGAGI in the germline V gene (reference sequence). V was shortened by 2 bases and J by 1 base, with 8 bases between the two germline ends. Here the CDR3 DNA reads TGTGCCAGCAGTTACGGGCAGCAGAACACTGAAGCTTTCTTT. Residues: CASSYGQQNTEAFF.

The CDR3 loop reads CASRAGYTEAFF. CDR3 nucleotide sequence: TGTGCCAGCAGGGCAGGGTACACTGAAGCTTTCTTT. The chain couples TRBV28 to TRBJ1-1; a weak D match, TRBD1 (5 bases). V lost 6 bases to trimming and J lost 3 bases, with 8 bases between them. This CDR3 has 12 amino acids. Germline V gene lookup returns CDR1 MDHEN and CDR2 SYDVKM.

The chain employs TRBV5-1 and TRBJ2-1; 15 nucleotides match TRBD2. The J segment lost 0 bases and the V segment lost 3 bases, leaving 7 bases of the junction unmatched. Germline lookup yields CDR1 SGHRS and CDR2 YFSETQ. This CDR3 contains 19 residues. As DNA, the CDR3 is TGCGCCAGCAGCTGGCCCGGACTAGCGGGGGGGAGCTCCTACAATGAGCAGTTCTTC. It codes for CASSWPGLAGGSSYNEQFF.

The CDR3, as DNA: TGTGCCAGCTCACCACAGGGGGCGCTGACCGGGGAGCTGTTTTTT. Its translation: CASSPQGALTGELFF. The V call is TRBV18, the J call TRBJ2-2, with TRBD1 matching 7 bases. Germline V gene lookup returns CDR1 KGHSH and CDR2 LQKENI. This CDR3 region has 15 residues. V trimming: 1 base; J trimming: 5 bases; junction bases outside the gene matches: 4.

The chain recombines TRBV20-1 with TRBJ2-7; D possibly corresponds to TRBD2 (5 bases). Germline loops: CDR1 DFQATT, CDR2 SNEGSKA (reference sequence). The ends were cut back, 5 bases at V and 6 bases at J, with 11 bases in the middle. This CDR3 comprises 11 residues. CDR3 coding DNA: TGCAGTGCTCGGAGGAGAAGCGAGCAGTACTTC. Amino acid sequence: CSARRRSEQYF.

The chain employs TRBV30 and TRBJ2-1; D gene uncertain. Trimming left V 2 bases short and J 8 bases short, with 13 bases between. The CDR3 consists of 13 residues. Germline CDR1 GTSNPN, CDR2 SVGIG (reference sequence). CDR3 sequence reads: CAWSWSLGDEQFF. In DNA form, the CDR3 reads TGTGCCTGGAGTTGGTCCCTAGGTGATGAGCAGTTCTTC.

The genes are TRBV5-6 and TRBJ2-3, with D unresolved. The CDR3 has 17 residues. The V gene lost 3 bases and the J gene lost 1 base, with 18 bases spanning the gap. The germline CDR1 and CDR2 sequences are SGHDT and YYEEEE. CDR3 nucleotide sequence: TGTGCCAGCAGCTCTCCTCGGTATGAAGCCGGCACAGATACGCAGTATTTT. Its translation is CASSSPRYEAGTDTQYF.

V and J are TRBV11-2 and TRBJ2-1; D may be TRBD2 (6 bases). Germline CDR1 is SGHAT and CDR2 is FQNNGV. CDR3 length: 15 residues. The germline V and J ends were trimmed by 4 bases and 9 bases, with 19 bases remaining between them. The CDR3 DNA reads TGTGCCAGCAGCTCTCGGGCCGGGAGAACGAGTGAGCAGTTCTTC. Protein sequence: CASSSRAGRTSEQFF.

This clone showed up just a few times. The identical CDR3 is also encoded by other nucleotide sequences in the sample. The CDR3 nucleotides read TGTGCCATCAAGGAGAATTACGAGCAGTACTTC. Translated: CAIKENYEQYF. The chain links TRBV10-3 to TRBJ2-7; no firm D call. Trimming shortened V by 7 bases and J by 4 bases, and 8 bases separated the two germline ends. The CDR3 totals 11 residues. Germline lookup yields CDR1 ENHRY and CDR2 SYGVKD.

The chain couples TRBV5-1 to TRBJ1-3, with 9 bases that match TRBD1. The CDR3 has 15 residues. Unmatched junction bases numbered 6, after V lost 4 bases and J lost 4 bases. Germline-derived CDR1 and CDR2 are SGHRS and YFSETQ. The CDR3 here is CASSPTGGSGNTIYF. The CDR3, as DNA: TGCGCCAGCAGCCCGACAGGGGGATCAGGAAACACCATATATTTT.